Following are 19 T cell receptor beta chains from one sample sequenced in a study of blood T cells in healthy people across ages (dated by TCRdb to the mid-2010s). The method was 5' RACE. The run used an Illumina HiSeq 2500. A second PCR of about 7 to 12 cycles was run with a J-beta primer mix and a sample-barcoded 5' primer. The public reads were quality trimmed at Q25 with fastp and then assembled into clones with MiXCR by TCRdb, keeping productive beta chains. A single entry per CDR3 protein holds the most common genes and DNA from its merged rows. The sample table contains approximately 830,000 distinct CDR3 sequences; only one count was recorded for approximately 59% of them. 28% of the sample rests with the top ten. Sample: blood. Receptors originate from a man between 25 and 39 years old in good health.

The gene calls are TRBV27 and TRBJ2-1, with 8 bases fitting TRBD1. The V gene end was trimmed by 6 bases and the J gene end by 5 bases; junction bases not matched to a gene: 9. The CDR3 is made up of 15 amino acids. Germline loops: CDR1 MNHEY, CDR2 SMNVEV (reference sequence). The CDR3: CASRQDRVGNNEQFF. DNA of the CDR3: TGTGCCAGCAGACAGGACAGGGTGGGCAACAATGAGCAGTTCTTC.

This sequence joins TRBV7-2 and TRBJ1-2; 7 bases match TRBD1. Unmatched junction bases numbered 7, after V lost 5 bases and J lost 4 bases. The V gene's germline CDR1 is SGHTA and CDR2 FQGNSA. CDR3 length: 14 amino acids. The CDR3 region is CASSKDRDLYGYTF. The DNA for the CDR3 is TGTGCCAGCAGCAAAGACAGGGACCTCTATGGCTACACCTTC.

The chain is built from TRBV10-3 and TRBJ2-3; perhaps TRBD1 as D (6 bases). V gave up 10 bases and J gave up 3 bases, with 23 bases separating them. CDR3 length: 16 amino acids. Germline assignment: CDR1 ENHRY and CDR2 SYGVKD. CDR3 DNA: TGTGCCAGCAGCTCCCCTATGGGGGCCACAACAGATACGCAGTATTTT. Encoded protein: CASSSPMGATTDTQYF.

This clonotype occurred a few times. The chain uses TRBV6-2 or TRBV6-3 and TRBJ2-3; D unresolved. Germline CDR1 and CDR2: MNHEY and SVGEGT. The CDR3 spans 17 residues. The germline V and J ends were trimmed by 2 bases and 0 bases, with 15 bases remaining between them. The CDR3 coding sequence is TGTGCCAGCAGTTACAGACGGACGTCCACTAGCACAGATACGCAGTATTTT. It is translated as CASSYRRTSTSTDTQYF.

The chain joins TRBV27 to TRBJ2-1, with 8 bases aligning to TRBD2. The CDR3 runs 16 residues. V lost 3 bases and J lost 7; bases outside the gene matches: 11. CDR1 is MNHEY, CDR2 SMNVEV, per germline (reference sequence). CDR3 loop: CASSFLGGGSLNEQFF. The CDR3 nucleotides read TGTGCCAGCAGTTTTTTGGGCGGGGGGTCGTTAAATGAGCAGTTCTTC.

The V gene is TRBV7-9, the J gene TRBJ2-7, with TRBD1 matching 9 bases. With V trimmed by 8 bases and J by 4 bases, 9 bases remained unmatched. CDR1 and CDR2 from the germline V gene are SEHNR and FQNEAQ (reference sequence). This CDR3 spans 14 amino acids. The CDR3 DNA reads TGTGCCAGCTCCCACCGGGACAGGGTTTACGAGCAGTACTTC. This gives the protein CASSHRDRVYEQYF.

This clonotype has a single count. The chain couples TRBV29-1 to TRBJ2-5; maybe TRBD1 (6 bases). The DNA matches TRBJ2-7 better at its end, which makes the J call doubtful. The CDR3 spans 13 residues. Germline CDR1 is SQVTM and CDR2 is ANQGSEA. The CDR3 loop is CSVTDRTLYEQYF. The CDR3 nucleotides read TGCAGCGTTACAGACAGGACGCTCTACGAGCAGTACTTC.

The V call is TRBV4-2, the J call TRBJ2-7, with 7 bases matching TRBD2. With V trimmed by 1 base and J by 1 base, 4 bases remained unmatched. This CDR3 is built from 15 residues. Germline CDR1 is LGHNA and CDR2 is YNFKEQ. The CDR3 DNA is TGTGCCAGCAGCCAAGGGCTAGCGGCATCCTACGAGCAGTACTTC. Translated: CASSQGLAASYEQYF.

A few counts support this clonotype. The V gene is TRBV7-9, the J gene TRBJ1-1, with 9 bases that match TRBD1. CDR3 size: 17 residues. The V gene's germline CDR1 is SEHNR and CDR2 FQNEAQ (reference sequence). With V trimmed by 4 bases and J by 2 bases, 11 bases remained unmatched. CDR3 coding DNA: TGTGCCAGCAGCTACGGACAGGGGCAACTCACTAACACTGAAGCTTTCTTT. Translating it yields CASSYGQGQLTNTEAFF.

The chain couples TRBV4-2 to TRBJ2-7; the match to TRBD2 covers 13 bases. Germline CDR1 reads LGHNA; CDR2 reads YNFKEQ. J lost 0 bases, V lost 1 base, and 0 bases had no gene match. The CDR3 loop spans 16 amino acids. The CDR3 loop reads CASSQGLAGGSYEQYF. DNA for the CDR3: TGTGCCAGCAGCCAAGGACTAGCGGGAGGCTCCTACGAGCAGTACTTC.

This clonotype is a singleton in its sample. The rearrangement uses TRBV11-2 and TRBJ2-5; TRBD2 matches 8 bases. The J call may not be correct, given that the DNA end is closer to TRBJ2-7. This CDR3 spans 17 amino acids. Germline-derived CDR1 and CDR2 are SGHAT and FQNNGV. This CDR3 reads CASSFTFGAGARNEQYF. The CDR3 region has the DNA TGTGCCAGCAGCTTTACCTTTGGAGCGGGGGCCAGGAACGAGCAGTACTTC.

V and J are TRBV21-1 and TRBJ2-7. TRBV21-1 is deemed a pseudogene. The CDR3 contains 14 residues. The CDR3 protein is CASTSMAASYEQYF. In DNA, the CDR3 is TGTGCCAGCACCAGTATGGCGGCTTCCTACGAGCAGTACTTC.

V and J are TRBV9 and TRBJ1-2, with TRBD1 matching 11 bases. The ends lost 3 bases at V and 5 bases at J; junction bases unmatched: 9. Germline V gives CDR1 SGDLS, CDR2 YYNGEE. CDR3 size: 16 residues. The CDR3 reads CASSAPRDRGEYGYTF. The CDR3 DNA reads as TGTGCCAGCAGCGCACCACGGGACAGGGGGGAATATGGCTACACCTTC.

This chain links TRBV29-1 with TRBJ2-7, with TRBD2 as a possible D gene (5 bases). In germline, CDR1 is SQVTM, CDR2 ANQGSEA. V was trimmed by 3 bases and J by 3 bases, leaving 12 bases between them. The CDR3 is made up of 13 amino acids. CDR3 sequence (DNA): TGCAGCGTTGAGGACTTTCGTAGCTACGAGCAGTACTTC. It codes for CSVEDFRSYEQYF.

The V gene is TRBV20-1, the J gene TRBJ2-1, with 8 bases that match TRBD1. V lost 5 bases and J lost 1; bases outside the gene matches: 10. The germline V gene has CDR1 DFQATT and CDR2 SNEGSKA (reference sequence). There are 16 residues in the CDR3. The CDR3 here is CSAYDRGGHSYNEQFF. The CDR3 bases are TGCAGTGCTTATGACAGGGGAGGACATTCCTACAATGAGCAGTTCTTC.

V is TRBV18 and J is TRBJ2-3, with D perhaps assigned TRBD1 or TRBD2 (5 bases each). The CDR3 consists of 15 residues. CDR1 is KGHSH and CDR2 is LQKENI in the germline V gene. Trimming removed 4 bases at V and 0 bases at J, with 11 bases between. The CDR3 bases are TGTGCCAGCTCACAGCTGGGACCCAGCACAGATACGCAGTATTTT. It codes for CASSQLGPSTDTQYF.

This clonotype was counted a few times. The gene calls are TRBV4-3 and TRBJ2-5, with D perhaps TRBD2 (5 bases). The germline V gene encodes CDR1 LGHNA and CDR2 YSLEER. CDR3 length: 15 amino acids. V was clipped by 1 base and J by 7 bases, with 16 bases between them. The CDR3 nucleotides read TGCGCCAGCAGCCAAGCCCGGTCGGAGAGCGGGACCCAGTACTTC. Its protein product is CASSQARSESGTQYF.

The gene calls are TRBV7-2 and TRBJ1-6, with 7 positions matching TRBD1. This CDR3 contains 14 residues. V was pared by 5 bases and J by 6 bases, with 4 bases of the junction left unmatched. CDR1 is SGHTA and CDR2 is FQGNSA in the germline V gene. The CDR3 reads CASSPQGGNSPLHF. The CDR3, as DNA: TGTGCCAGCAGCCCCCAGGGGGGTAATTCACCCCTCCACTTT.

The chain combines TRBV7-2 with TRBJ2-7; 9 bases match TRBD2. CDR3 length: 18 amino acids. The germline CDR1 and CDR2 sequences are SGHTA and FQGNSA. The V segment lost 0 bases and the J segment 4 bases; nucleotides outside the gene matches: 13. CDR3 sequence (DNA): TGTGCCAGCAGCTTAGCCCCAACGGGACTAGCAATTTCGTACGAGCAGTACTTC. It translates to CASSLAPTGLAISYEQYF.